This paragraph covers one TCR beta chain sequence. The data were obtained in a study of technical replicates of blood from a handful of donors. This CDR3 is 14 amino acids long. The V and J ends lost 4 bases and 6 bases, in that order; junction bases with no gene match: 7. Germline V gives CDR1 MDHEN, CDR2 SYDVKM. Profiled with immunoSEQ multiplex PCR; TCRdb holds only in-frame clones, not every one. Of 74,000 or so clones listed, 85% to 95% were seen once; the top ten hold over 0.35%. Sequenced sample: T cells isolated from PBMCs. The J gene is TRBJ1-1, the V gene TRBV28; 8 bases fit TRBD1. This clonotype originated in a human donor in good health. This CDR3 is CASSSTGGEPEAFF. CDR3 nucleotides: TGTGCCAGCAGTTCAACAGGGGGGGAGCCTGAAGCTTTCTTT.